Here is one T cell receptor (beta chain) with its context. Its antigen is still unknown. Version v3.0 of the immunoSEQ assay was performed at survey level. Libraries were prepared by immunoSEQ multiplex PCR; TCRdb keeps only in-frame clonotypes and omits some of them. The repertoire holds tens of thousands of clones, about 84% seen once, with 9.5% to 12% in the top ten. The sample originates from a study of long-term antiretroviral therapy in people with HIV. Study information: The 2015 immediate-ART recommendation came about a decade after the earliest samples.

The germline CDR1 and CDR2 sequences are SGDLS and YYNGEE. This CDR3 spans 14 amino acids. V dropped 4 bases and J dropped 5; count of bases not matched to a gene: 7. Study-wide results and limits: The study found narrower CDR3 length ranges in HIV repertoires than in controls. Documentation of ART adherence, viral resistance or therapy changes was absent. Post-ART diversity increased but stayed below transplant donor controls.

V and J are TRBV9 and TRBJ1-1; TRBD1 aligns across 8 bases. The material was unsorted PBMCs, obtained 0.8 years before starting antiretroviral therapy. The sequence came from a man younger than 35 with HIV. The CDR3 nucleotides read TGTGCCAGCAGCCATACAGGGGGGGGAACTGAAGCTTTCTTT. Protein product: CASSHTGGGTEAFF.